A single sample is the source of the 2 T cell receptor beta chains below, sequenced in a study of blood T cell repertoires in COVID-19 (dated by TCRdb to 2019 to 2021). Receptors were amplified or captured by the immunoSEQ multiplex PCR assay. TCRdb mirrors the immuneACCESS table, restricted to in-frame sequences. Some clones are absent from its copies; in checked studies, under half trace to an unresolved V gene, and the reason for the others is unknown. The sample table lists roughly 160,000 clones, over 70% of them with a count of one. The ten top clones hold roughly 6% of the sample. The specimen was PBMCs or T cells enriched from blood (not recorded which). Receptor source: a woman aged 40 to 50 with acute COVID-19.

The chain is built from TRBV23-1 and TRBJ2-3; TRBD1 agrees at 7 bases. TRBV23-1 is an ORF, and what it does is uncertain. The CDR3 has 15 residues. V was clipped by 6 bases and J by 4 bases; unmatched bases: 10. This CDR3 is CASREQGEFADTQYF. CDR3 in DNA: TGCGCCAGCAGGGAGCAGGGGGAGTTTGCAGATACGCAGTATTTT.

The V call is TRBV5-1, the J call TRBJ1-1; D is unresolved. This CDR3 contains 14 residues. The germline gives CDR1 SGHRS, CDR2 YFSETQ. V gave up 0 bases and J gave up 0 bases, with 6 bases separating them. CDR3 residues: CASSLALLNTEAFF. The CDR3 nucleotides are TGCGCCAGCAGCTTGGCCCTCCTGAACACTGAAGCTTTCTTT.